These 7 T cell receptor beta chains share one sample of origin, sequenced in a study of regulatory T cells in long-lasting Graves disease. To make TCR beta libraries, researchers used iRepertoire HTBI primers and Arm-PCR of CDR3 regions. TCRdb re-analysed the multiplex PCR reads in MiXCR, keeping a single row per CDR3 protein. The data show roughly 450,000 distinct CDR3 sequences, less than 25% seen once. Time point: persistent/refractory GD, antithyroid drugs over 5 years with positive TRAb. RNA extracted from PBMCs served as the sequencing template. Specimen: peripheral blood mononuclear cells (PBMCs), collected when the disease was refractory, from a patient treated with antithyroid drugs. The receptors here all came from a female donor with Graves disease.

The chain carries TRBV25-1 and TRBJ2-2, with a weak D call TRBD2 (6 bases). Trimming removed 8 bases from V and 4 bases from J, with 14 bases in between. Germline V CDR1 and CDR2: MGHDK, SYGVNS. The CDR3 has 14 residues. CDR3 bases: TGTGCCAGCTCGGAGGGCGGTATCACCGGGGAGCTGTTTTTT. Translation: CASSEGGITGELFF. The complete variable domain, with remaining parts taken from reference TRBV25-1 and TRBJ2-2, reads EADIYQTPRYLVIGTGKKITLECSQTMGHDKMYWYQQDPGMELHLIHYSYGVNSTEKGDLSSESTVSRIRTEHFPLTLESARPSHTSQYLCASSEGGITGELFFGEGSRLTVL.

The rearrangement uses TRBV19 and TRBJ2-7; possibly TRBD1 for D (6 bases). Germline CDR1 is LNHDA and CDR2 is SQIVND (reference sequence). Trimming took 2 bases from V and 4 from J, leaving 15 bases between them. The CDR3 extends over 15 amino acids. CDR3 in DNA: TGTGCCAGTAGTATACGAATACAGGGAGCGTACGAGCAGTACTTC. This translates into CASSIRIQGAYEQYF.

This clonotype came up a few times. V gene TRBV6-1 combines with J gene TRBJ1-5; tentative D call: TRBD1 (6 bases). Trimming removed 5 bases from V and 4 bases from J, with 18 bases in between. The CDR3 spans 16 residues. Germline-derived CDR1 and CDR2 are MNHNS and SASEGT. The CDR3 nucleotides read TGTGCCAGCAGTCCCGACCCAGACAGGAGTAATCAGCCCCAGCATTTT. As protein: CASSPDPDRSNQPQHF.

The V and J genes are TRBV7-9 and TRBJ2-7, with TRBD2 matching over 10 bases. V gave up 5 bases and J gave up 3 bases; unmatched junction bases: 16. Germline CDR1 reads SEHNR; CDR2 reads FQNEAQ (reference sequence). CDR3 size: 18 residues. CDR3 region: CASSTSTGLAGGSYEQYF. The CDR3, as DNA: TGTGCCAGCAGCACCTCGACAGGTTTAGCGGGAGGCAGCTACGAGCAGTACTTC.

This rearrangement joins TRBV28 to TRBJ2-1, with 12 bases identical to TRBD2. V was pared by 5 bases and J by 2 bases, with 4 bases of the junction left unmatched. Germline V gives CDR1 MDHEN, CDR2 SYDVKM. This CDR3 spans 16 amino acids. The chain's CDR3 is CASSPLAGGAYNEQFF. The CDR3 nucleotides are TGTGCCAGCAGTCCGCTAGCGGGAGGGGCCTACAATGAGCAGTTCTTC.

This clonotype has at least ten counts. V usage is TRBV20-1 and J usage is TRBJ2-7; 12 bases align to TRBD2. V was clipped by 0 bases and J by 3 bases; unmatched bases: 6. Germline V gene sequence: CDR1 DFQATT, CDR2 SNEGSKA (reference sequence). The CDR3 is 16 residues long. The CDR3 DNA reads TGCAGTGCTAGAGATCCCTCGACTAGCGGGAGCTACGAGCAGTACTTC. Translated: CSARDPSTSGSYEQYF.

This clonotype was picked up many times. This chain connects TRBV9 to TRBJ2-7, with 9 bases identical to TRBD1. V shed 4 bases and J 1 base; nucleotides not matched to a gene: 3. Per germline, CDR1 SGDLS and CDR2 YYNGEE. This CDR3 has 14 amino acids. In DNA form, the CDR3 reads TGTGCCAGCAGCCAGACAGGGGGGTCCTACGAGCAGTACTTC. Amino acids: CASSQTGGSYEQYF.